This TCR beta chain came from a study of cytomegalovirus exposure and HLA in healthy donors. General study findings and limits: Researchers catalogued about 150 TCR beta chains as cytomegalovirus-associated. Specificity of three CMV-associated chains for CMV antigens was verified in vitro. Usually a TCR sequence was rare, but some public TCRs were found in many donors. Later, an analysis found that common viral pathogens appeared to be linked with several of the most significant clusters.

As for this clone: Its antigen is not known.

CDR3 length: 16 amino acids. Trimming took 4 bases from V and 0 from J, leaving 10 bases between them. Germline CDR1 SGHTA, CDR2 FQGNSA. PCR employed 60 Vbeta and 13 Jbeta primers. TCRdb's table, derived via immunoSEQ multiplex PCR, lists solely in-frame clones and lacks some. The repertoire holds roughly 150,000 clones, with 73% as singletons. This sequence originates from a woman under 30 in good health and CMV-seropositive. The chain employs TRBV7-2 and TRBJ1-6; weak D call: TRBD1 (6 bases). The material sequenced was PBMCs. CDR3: CASSSRDISYNSPLHF. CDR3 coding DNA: TGTGCCAGCAGCTCCCGGGACATCTCCTATAATTCACCCCTCCACTTT. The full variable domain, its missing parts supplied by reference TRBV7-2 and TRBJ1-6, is GAGVSQSPSNKVTEKGKDVELRCDPISGHTALYWYRQSLGQGLEFLIYFQGNSAPDKSGLPSDRFSAERTGGSVSTLTIQRTQQEDSAVYLCASSSRDISYNSPLHFGNGTRLTVT.